Shown below are 16 T cell receptor beta chains from a single sample sequenced in a study of T-cell reconstitution after alpha-beta-depleted transplantation in children. Construction of the TCRbeta library involved unique molecular identifiers. TCRdb itself ran the PCR reads through MiXCR, one entry per CDR3 protein. The sample includes about 610,000 distinct CDR3 sequences, about 11% of them seen just once. Specimen: PBMCs from the stem cell graft donor, collected from the stem cell graft. The receptors here all came from a human donor who donated a stem cell graft to a child with acute myeloid leukemia.

In its sample, this clonotype was seen many times. CDR3 sequence (DNA): TGTGCCAGCGGGGGGCAGGGGTCCGATACGCAGTATTTT. It yields the protein CASGGQGSDTQYF. V and J are TRBV2 and TRBJ2-3; the D call may be TRBD1 or TRBD2 (6 bases each). This CDR3 spans 13 amino acids. V was pared by 8 bases and J by 6 bases, with 15 bases between. Germline CDR1 and CDR2: SNHLY and FYNNEI. Full variable domain (remainder filled in from reference TRBV2 and TRBJ2-3): EPEVTQTPSHQVTQMGQEVILRCVPISNHLYFYWYRQILGQKVEFLVSFYNNEISEKSEIFDDQFSVERPDGSNFTLKIRSTKLEDSAMYFCASGGQGSDTQYFGPGTRLTVL.

This clonotype was seen a handful of times. The chain joins TRBV15 to TRBJ2-7, with D possibly being TRBD2 (6 bases). V shed 5 bases and J shed 5 bases, with 22 bases lying between them. Germline-derived CDR1 and CDR2 are LNHNV and YYDKDF (reference sequence). This CDR3 spans 16 amino acids. CDR3 sequence reads: CATSPRWSGLKHEQYF. In nucleotides, the CDR3 is TGTGCCACCAGCCCCCGCTGGAGCGGGCTAAAGCACGAGCAGTACTTC.

A few counts support this clonotype. The rearrangement links TRBV5-1 to TRBJ2-7, with 7 bases identical to TRBD2. The CDR3 runs to 19 residues. V dropped 2 bases and J dropped 3; count of bases not matched to a gene: 20. The germline V gene encodes CDR1 SGHRS and CDR2 YFSETQ. For the CDR3, the DNA is TGCGCCAGCAGCTTTAACTTGGCGGGAGAGGTCGGTGGGCTCTACGAGCAGTACTTC. Translating it yields CASSFNLAGEVGGLYEQYF.

J is TRBJ2-1 and V is TRBV13, with 11 bases fitting TRBD2. Germline lookup yields CDR1 PRHDT and CDR2 FYEKMQ (reference sequence). This CDR3 is 16 amino acids long. V lost 1 base, J lost 8 bases, and 7 bases stayed unmatched. CDR3: CASSLVTSGRIDEQFF. DNA of the CDR3: TGTGCCAGCAGCTTAGTAACTAGCGGGAGAATCGATGAGCAGTTCTTC.

This clonotype occurred a few times. The genes are TRBV20-1 and TRBJ1-1; D gene ambiguous. CDR1 and CDR2 (germline): DFQATT, SNEGSKA (reference sequence). The CDR3 contains 15 residues. V was cut by 5 bases and J by 1 base, with 17 bases left in between. Here the CDR3 reads CSASLPSRQNTEAFF. DNA of the CDR3: TGCAGTGCTTCTCTTCCGTCTCGACAGAACACTGAAGCTTTCTTT.

This clonotype was detected only a few times. This chain connects TRBV5-1 to TRBJ2-3; TRBD2 matches at 12 bases. Germline V CDR1 and CDR2: SGHRS, YFSETQ. J was trimmed by 4 bases and V by 0 bases; bases with no gene match: 12. The CDR3 is made up of 19 amino acids. The CDR3 DNA sequence: TGCGCCAGCAGCTTGGAAGCTAGCGGGAGGGCCACATTTGCAGATACGCAGTATTTT. This sequence encodes CASSLEASGRATFADTQYF.

V is TRBV3-1 and J is TRBJ1-1, with D possibly matching TRBD1 (5 bases). Trimming removed 3 bases from V and 6 bases from J, with 17 bases in between. The CDR3 is 15 amino acids. CDR1 is LGHDT, CDR2 YNNKEL, per germline (reference sequence). The chain's CDR3 is CASSQKAGGGAEAFF. Written as DNA, the CDR3 is TGTGCCAGCAGCCAGAAGGCGGGAGGAGGGGCTGAAGCTTTCTTT. Variable domain in full (rest from reference TRBV3-1 and TRBJ1-1): DTAVSQTPKYLVTQMGNDKSIKCEQNLGHDTMYWYKQDSKKFLKIMFSYNNKELIINETVPNRFSPKSPDKAHLNLHINSLELGDSAVYFCASSQKAGGGAEAFFGQGTRLTVV.

This sequence joins TRBV5-1 and TRBJ1-4, with D unresolved. Trimming shortened V by 0 bases and J by 3 bases, and 9 bases separated the two germline ends. Germline CDR1 reads SGHRS; CDR2 reads YFSETQ. This CDR3 has 15 residues. CDR3 coding DNA: TGCGCCAGCAGCTTGGAGGGTCTGCCTAATGAAAAACTGTTTTTT. The encoded protein is CASSLEGLPNEKLFF.

CDR3 in DNA: TGCGCCAGCAGCCAACTCCTTTCCTACGAGCAGTACTTC. It specifies CASSQLLSYEQYF. This rearrangement joins TRBV4-3 to TRBJ2-7; D not resolved. Trimming shortened V by 2 bases and J by 1 base, and 6 bases separated the two germline ends. Germline CDR1 LGHNA, CDR2 YSLEER. The CDR3 loop spans 13 amino acids.

The gene calls are TRBV6-2 or TRBV6-3 and TRBJ2-1; D is ambiguous. Germline-derived CDR1 and CDR2 are MNHEY and SVGEGT. This CDR3 contains 15 residues. Between the trimmed V and J ends, which lost 4 bases and 0 bases, there was a span of 10 bases. CDR3 bases: TGTGCCAGCAGTTTCGCAGTTCACTCCTACAATGAGCAGTTCTTC. This translates into CASSFAVHSYNEQFF.

There are many counts of this clonotype. The junction departs from germline at one end; a sequencing error may be responsible. This chain connects TRBV7-2 to TRBJ1-1; D is unresolved. CDR1 and CDR2 from the germline V gene are SGHTA and FQGNSA. The CDR3 contains 15 residues. This CDR3 reads CASRLDPRRNTEAFF. CDR3 nucleotides: TGTGCCAGCAGGTTAGACCCGCGAAGGAACACTGAAGCTTTCTTT. Combining the CDR3 with reference TRBV7-2 and TRBJ1-1 gives the whole variable domain GAGVSQSPSNKVTEKGKDVELRCDPISGHTALYWYRQSLGQGLEFLIYFQGNSAPDKSGLPSDRFSAERTGGSVSTLTIQRTQQEDSAVYLCASRLDPRRNTEAFFGQGTRLTVV.

This clonotype has only a few counts. The chain links TRBV20-1 to TRBJ2-1, with 12 bases aligning to TRBD2. Trimming cost V 6 bases and J 0 bases; bases outside gene matches: 9. The CDR3 has 17 residues. Per the germline V gene, CDR1 is DFQATT and CDR2 is SNEGSKA (reference sequence). This CDR3 reads CSATLAGGLSSYNEQFF. The CDR3 DNA reads as TGCAGTGCGACACTAGCGGGAGGCCTTAGCTCCTACAATGAGCAGTTCTTC.

This clonotype was seen a handful of times. J is TRBJ2-7 and V is TRBV7-9; 10 bases match TRBD2. This CDR3 is built from 15 residues. CDR1 is SEHNR, CDR2 FQNEAQ, per germline (reference sequence). V lost 4 bases to trimming and J lost 0 bases; unmatched junction nucleotides: 3. CDR3 region: CASSYWTSGSYEQYF. In nucleotides, the CDR3 is TGTGCCAGCAGCTACTGGACTAGCGGCTCCTACGAGCAGTACTTC.

This clonotype occurred many times. V gene TRBV29-1 combines with J gene TRBJ2-7; 8 nucleotides align to TRBD1. Trimming cost V 3 bases and J 3 bases; bases outside gene matches: 4. CDR3 length equals 13 residues. Germline V gene sequence: CDR1 SQVTM, CDR2 ANQGSEA. The CDR3 coding sequence is TGCAGCGTTGACGGACAGGGTGACTACGAGCAGTACTTC. Its translation is CSVDGQGDYEQYF.

This clonotype has at least ten counts. V usage is TRBV20-1 and J usage is TRBJ2-1, with 9 bases matching TRBD2. Germline lookup yields CDR1 DFQATT and CDR2 SNEGSKA (reference sequence). The V segment lost 5 bases and the J segment 9 bases; nucleotides outside the gene matches: 5. The CDR3 is 12 amino acids. CDR3: CSAYLAGVEQFF. CDR3 nucleotide sequence: TGCAGTGCTTACTTAGCGGGAGTTGAGCAGTTCTTC.

A few counts support this clonotype. This sequence joins TRBV19 and TRBJ2-6; D not certain. The germline CDR1 and CDR2 sequences are LNHDA and SQIVND (reference sequence). This CDR3 is built from 16 residues. Trimming pared 5 bases from V and 0 bases from J, leaving 11 bases between. The CDR3 reads CASSSIITSGANVLTF. The CDR3 nucleotides read TGTGCCAGTAGTTCGATCATTACCTCTGGGGCCAACGTCCTGACTTTC.